This T cell receptor beta chain was recovered during a study of beta chain features in type 1 diabetes (dated by TCRdb to the late 2010s). Describing the broader study: No differences in mean age, gender distribution, total cell number or subset yield were found between patients and healthy donors. In the study, recently diagnosed type 1 diabetes patients and matched healthy donors were compared on the TCRB repertoires of their sorted circulating CD4+ T cell subsets. Whereas all 30 or so donors provided naive and central memory subsets, regulatory and stem cell-like memory subsets were isolated from just 8 patients and about eight healthy donors. A total of under 120,000,000 sorted cells were examined across all samples, and RNA yield correlated strongly with the number of cells per subset.

As for this clone: Its antigen is not yet known. No quality values exist for individual bases; no much larger clone is one base distant.

There are 16 amino acids in the CDR3, from cysteine to phenylalanine inclusive. Only the CDR3 part of the read is kept: 48 bases, read in frame from the first base. Unmatched junction bases come to 13, with V trimmed by 2 bases and J by 8 bases. As encoded in the germline V gene (reference sequence), CDR1 is GTSNPN while CDR2 is SVGIG. All of the isolated RNA was reverse transcribed with the High Capacity cDNA Reverse Transcription Kit, so expressed TCRB transcripts were sequenced. Naive, central memory and regulatory T cell samples underwent deep immunoSEQ sequencing, averaging about 3.57 million total reads per sample. After sorted cells were lysed in RLT buffer, RNA was extracted with DNase-treated RNeasy Micro or Mini kits, with the choice depending on cell number. Each cell subset was processed separately to prevent cross-contamination, with patient and healthy donor samples processed together. TCRB sequences were amplified from cDNA with the immunoSEQ multiplex PCR, producing 87-bp fragments spanning the CDR3 region. The amplicons were sequenced using the Illumina HiSeq platform. In the source study's methods: Synthetic template baselines were used to correct PCR bias computationally, reads within Hamming distance 2 were collapsed together, and singletons that could not be merged were discarded. Reads were aligned to IMGT to assign V, D and J genes, CDR3 length, and insertions or deletions at six rearrangement sites. Within each subset, clonotype counts were normalized to the number of sorted cells before true diversity and Gini coefficients were calculated with the tcR R package. Repertoire sharing was quantified using the overlap coefficient calculated on TCRB nucleotide sequences. Out-of-frame TCRB sequences from naive cells were analyzed to stand in for the pre-selection repertoire. In its TCRdb copy, this immuneACCESS table keeps in-frame sequences only and misses some clones. Where compared with another copy, unresolved V genes explain less than half of these, and the others have no known cause. V and J calls and clone size are given by that table; D and trimming were obtained from the DNA. The sample records 600,000 or so clones, about 14% of which are singletons. The ten largest clones add up to 0.035% to 0.04% of the sample.

Summary of the overall study and its limitations: At VDJ recombination sites, patients with type 1 diabetes made fewer insertions and deleted more nucleotides, a pattern implying thymic rearrangement abnormalities. PCR may preferentially amplify shorter templates, but because patient and control samples were amplified and corrected together, any resulting skew would affect both groups equally. Naive, central memory and regulatory TCRB repertoires appeared to be more similar among patients than among healthy donors. In all four CD4+ subsets, TCRB CDR3 length was moderately but significantly shorter in type 1 diabetes patients. Because small numbers of individuals were included in the HLA sub-analyses, any influence of HLA type on TCRB rearrangement was left unresolved. Because cDNA was sequenced instead of genomic DNA, highly expressing activated cells could be over-represented, though the groups showed no difference in activation or CD3 levels.

From each donor, a single peripheral blood sample of approximately 110 mL on average was drawn into heparinised tubes. A BD FACSAria II and a panel including CD45RO, CCR7, CD25, CD127, CD95 and CD27 were used to sort naive, central memory, regulatory and stem cell-like memory CD4+ T cells. Purity was above 98% for every sorted population. PBMCs were isolated right away by Lymphoprep density gradient centrifugation and were stained directly, without culture. So that batch effects would be minimized, each experiment stained and sorted samples in pairs, pairing one healthy donor with one patient. The V gene is TRBV30 and the J gene is TRBJ2-1, with TRBD1 identical over 9 junction bases. The sequencing input was naive CD4+ T cells from blood. What this sample's cell subset or site label stands for: true naive CD4+ T cells. The TCR sequence derives from a man aged 18 to 29 with type 1 diabetes. The nucleotide sequence is given as TGTGCCTGGAGTCCGAGGGACAGGGTCTTCAGAGATGAGCAGTTCTTC. It translates as CAWSPRDRVFRDEQFF.